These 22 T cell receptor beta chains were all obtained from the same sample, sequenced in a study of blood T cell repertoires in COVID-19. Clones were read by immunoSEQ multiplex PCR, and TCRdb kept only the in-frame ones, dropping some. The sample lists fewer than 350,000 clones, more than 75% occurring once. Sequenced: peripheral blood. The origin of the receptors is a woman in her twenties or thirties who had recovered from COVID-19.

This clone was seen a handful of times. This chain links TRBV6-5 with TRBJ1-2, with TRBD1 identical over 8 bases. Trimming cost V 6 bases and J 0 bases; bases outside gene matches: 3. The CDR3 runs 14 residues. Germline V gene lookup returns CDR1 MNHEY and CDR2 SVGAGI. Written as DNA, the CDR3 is TGTGCCAGCAGGCGGGGACAGGCTAACTATGGCTACACCTTC. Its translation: CASRRGQANYGYTF.

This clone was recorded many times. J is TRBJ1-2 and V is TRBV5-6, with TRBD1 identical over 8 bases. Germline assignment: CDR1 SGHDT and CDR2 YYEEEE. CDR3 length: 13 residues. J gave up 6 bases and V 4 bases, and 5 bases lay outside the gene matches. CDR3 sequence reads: CASSRGQEDGYTF. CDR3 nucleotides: TGTGCCAGCAGCCGGGGACAGGAAGATGGCTACACCTTC.

The CDR3: CASSQGRNRAEAFF. The CDR3 DNA sequence: TGTGCCAGCAGCCAAGGCCGGAACAGGGCTGAAGCTTTCTTT. The J gene is TRBJ1-1, the V gene TRBV3-1 (or the pseudogene TRBV3-2); perhaps TRBD1 as D (6 bases). Germline CDR1 and CDR2: LGHDT and YNNKEL (reference sequence). The V end lost 1 base, the J end lost 6 bases, and 12 bases lay between the germline ends. The CDR3 is made up of 14 amino acids.

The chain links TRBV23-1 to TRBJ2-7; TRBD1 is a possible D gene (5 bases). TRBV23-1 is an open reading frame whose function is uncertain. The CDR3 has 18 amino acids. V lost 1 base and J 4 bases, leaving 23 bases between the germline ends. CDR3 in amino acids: CASSQCMFEQLGEYEQYF. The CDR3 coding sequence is TGCGCCAGCAGTCAATGCATGTTCGAACAGCTAGGGGAATACGAGCAGTACTTC.

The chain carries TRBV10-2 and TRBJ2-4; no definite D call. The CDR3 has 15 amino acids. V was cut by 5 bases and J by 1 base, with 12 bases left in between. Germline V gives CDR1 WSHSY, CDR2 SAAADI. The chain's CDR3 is CASSSPSQAKNIQYF. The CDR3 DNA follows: TGCGCCAGCAGTAGTCCTAGTCAGGCCAAAAACATTCAGTACTTC.

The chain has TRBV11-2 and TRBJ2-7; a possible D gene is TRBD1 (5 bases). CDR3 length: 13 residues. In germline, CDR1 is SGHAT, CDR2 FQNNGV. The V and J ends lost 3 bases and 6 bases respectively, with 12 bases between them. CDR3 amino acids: CASSFTQDFEQYF. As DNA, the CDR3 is TGTGCCAGCAGCTTCACACAGGATTTCGAGCAGTACTTC.

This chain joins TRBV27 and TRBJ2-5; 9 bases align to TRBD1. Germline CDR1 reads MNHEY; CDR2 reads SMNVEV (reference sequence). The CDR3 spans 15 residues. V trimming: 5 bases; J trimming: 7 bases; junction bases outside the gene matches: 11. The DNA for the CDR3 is TGTGCCAGCAGTGCCCCGGGACAGGGTTTCGGGACCCAGTACTTC. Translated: CASSAPGQGFGTQYF.

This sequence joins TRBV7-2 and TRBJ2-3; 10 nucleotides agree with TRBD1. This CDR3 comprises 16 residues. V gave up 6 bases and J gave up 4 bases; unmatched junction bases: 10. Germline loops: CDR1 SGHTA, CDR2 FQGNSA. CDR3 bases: TGTGCCAGCAGTAGGTCTAGGGACAGGGGAGCAGATACGCAGTATTTT. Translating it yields CASSRSRDRGADTQYF.

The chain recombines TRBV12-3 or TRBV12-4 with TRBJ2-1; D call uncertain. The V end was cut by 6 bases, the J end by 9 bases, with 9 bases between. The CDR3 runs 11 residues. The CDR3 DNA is TGTGCCAGCAGCTCAGTGGCTGAGCAGTTCTTC. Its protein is CASSSVAEQFF.

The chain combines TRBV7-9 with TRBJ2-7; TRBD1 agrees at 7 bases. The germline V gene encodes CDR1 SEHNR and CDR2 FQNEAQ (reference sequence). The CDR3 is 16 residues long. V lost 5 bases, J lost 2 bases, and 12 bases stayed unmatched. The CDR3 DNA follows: TGTGCCAGCAGCCCATCGACAGGGTTGGATACCTACGAGCAGTACTTC. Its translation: CASSPSTGLDTYEQYF.

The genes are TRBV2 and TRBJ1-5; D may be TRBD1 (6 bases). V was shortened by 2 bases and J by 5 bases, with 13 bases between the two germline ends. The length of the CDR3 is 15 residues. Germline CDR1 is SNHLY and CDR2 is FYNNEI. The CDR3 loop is CASSERGYRDQPQHF. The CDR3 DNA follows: TGTGCCAGCAGTGAAAGGGGGTATCGGGATCAGCCCCAGCATTTT.

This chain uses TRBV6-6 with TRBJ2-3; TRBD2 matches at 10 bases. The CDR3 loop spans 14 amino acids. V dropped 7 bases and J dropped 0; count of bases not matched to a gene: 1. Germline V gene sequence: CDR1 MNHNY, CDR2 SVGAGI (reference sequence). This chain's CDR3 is CASKTSGSTDTQYF. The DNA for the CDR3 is TGTGCCAGCAAGACTAGCGGGAGCACAGATACGCAGTATTTT.

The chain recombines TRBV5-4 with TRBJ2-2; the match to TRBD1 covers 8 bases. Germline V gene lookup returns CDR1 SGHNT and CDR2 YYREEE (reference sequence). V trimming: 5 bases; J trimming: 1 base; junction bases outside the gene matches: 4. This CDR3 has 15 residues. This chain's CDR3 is CASRFTGGNTGELFF. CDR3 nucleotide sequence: TGTGCCAGCAGATTCACAGGGGGGAACACCGGGGAGCTGTTTTTT.

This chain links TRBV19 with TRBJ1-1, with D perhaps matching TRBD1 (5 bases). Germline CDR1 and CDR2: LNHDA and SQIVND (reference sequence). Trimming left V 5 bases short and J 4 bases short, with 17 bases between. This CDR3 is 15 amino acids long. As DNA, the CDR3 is TGTGCCAGTAGTCCTCCGGGACTCAAATCCACTGAAGCTTTCTTT. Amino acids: CASSPPGLKSTEAFF.

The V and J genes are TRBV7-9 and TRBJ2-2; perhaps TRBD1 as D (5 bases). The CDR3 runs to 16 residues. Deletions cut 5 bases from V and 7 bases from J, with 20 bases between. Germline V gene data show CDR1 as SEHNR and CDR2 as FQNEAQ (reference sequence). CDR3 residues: CASSPGSRVVFGELFF. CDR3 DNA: TGTGCCAGCAGCCCCGGCTCCAGGGTAGTATTCGGGGAGCTGTTTTTT. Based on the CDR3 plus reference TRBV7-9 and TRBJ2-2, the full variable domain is DTGVSQNPRHKITKRGQNVTFRCDPISEHNRLYWYRQTLGQGPEFLTYFQNEAQLEKSRLLSDRFSAERPKGSFSTLEIQRTEQGDSAMYLCASSPGSRVVFGELFFGEGSRLTVL.

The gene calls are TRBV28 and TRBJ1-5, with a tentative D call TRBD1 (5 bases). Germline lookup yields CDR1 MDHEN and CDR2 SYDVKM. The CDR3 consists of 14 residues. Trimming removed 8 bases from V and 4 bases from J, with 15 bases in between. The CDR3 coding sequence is TGTGCCAGCCGACCGCCGGGGGGGAATCAGCCCCAGCATTTT. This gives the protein CASRPPGGNQPQHF.

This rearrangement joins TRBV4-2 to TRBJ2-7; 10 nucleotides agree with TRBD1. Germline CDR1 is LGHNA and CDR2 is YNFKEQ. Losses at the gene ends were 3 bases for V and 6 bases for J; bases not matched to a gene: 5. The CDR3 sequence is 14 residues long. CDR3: CASSHPGTGVEQYF. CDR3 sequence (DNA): TGTGCCAGCAGCCACCCCGGGACAGGGGTCGAGCAGTACTTC.

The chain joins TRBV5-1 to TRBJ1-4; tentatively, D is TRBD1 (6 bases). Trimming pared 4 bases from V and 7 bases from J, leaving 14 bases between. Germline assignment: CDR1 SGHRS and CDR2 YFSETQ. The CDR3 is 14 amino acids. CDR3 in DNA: TGCGCCAGCAGCGTCAGACAGGCGGGTGAAAAACTGTTTTTT. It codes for CASSVRQAGEKLFF.

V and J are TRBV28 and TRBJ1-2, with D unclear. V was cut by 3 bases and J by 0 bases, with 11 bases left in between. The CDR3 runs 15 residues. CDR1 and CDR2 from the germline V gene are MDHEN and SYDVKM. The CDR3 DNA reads TGTGCCAGCAGTTTCTACAACAGAGCTAACTATGGCTACACCTTC. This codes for CASSFYNRANYGYTF.

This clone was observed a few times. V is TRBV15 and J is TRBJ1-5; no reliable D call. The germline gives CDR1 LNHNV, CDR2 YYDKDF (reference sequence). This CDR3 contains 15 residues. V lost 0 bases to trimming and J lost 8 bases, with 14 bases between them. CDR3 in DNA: TGTGCCACCAGCAGAGATCTGGAGGAAATCAAGCCCCAGCATTTT. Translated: CATSRDLEEIKPQHF.

The CDR3 sequence: CASSSDRGNTEAFF. The CDR3 region has the DNA TGTGCCAGCAGTAGCGACAGGGGGAACACTGAAGCTTTCTTT. V gene TRBV2 combines with J gene TRBJ1-1, with 8 bases identical to TRBD1. CDR1 and CDR2 (germline): SNHLY, FYNNEI. There are 14 residues in the CDR3. Germline trimming cut 5 bases from V and 1 base from J; bases unmatched to any gene: 3.

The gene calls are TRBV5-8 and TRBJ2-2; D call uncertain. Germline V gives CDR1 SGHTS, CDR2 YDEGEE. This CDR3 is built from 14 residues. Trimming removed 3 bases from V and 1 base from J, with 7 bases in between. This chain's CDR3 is CASSSYGNTGELFF. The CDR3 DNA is TGTGCCAGCAGCTCCTATGGGAACACCGGGGAGCTGTTTTTT.